Below are 20 T cell receptor beta chains sequenced from a single sample in a study of long-term antiretroviral therapy in people with HIV (dated by TCRdb to 2021 to 2024). The immunoSEQ hsTCRB v3.0 assay was used at survey level resolution for TRB variable region sequencing. TCRdb holds this immuneACCESS table with in-frame rearrangements only. Some clones are missing; in checked studies, unresolved V genes explain under half, and the rest has no known cause. A total of 35,000 to 45,000 clones appear in this sample, 75% to 90% of them only once. Of the sample, 3.5% to 5% is held by the ten largest clones. Source: unsorted PBMCs, taken just before starting antiretroviral therapy. These TCRs come from a young woman with HIV.

This chain connects TRBV9 to TRBJ2-1, with 10 nucleotides matching TRBD2. Germline CDR1 and CDR2: SGDLS and YYNGEE. The CDR3 consists of 17 residues. Trimming removed 3 bases from V and 0 bases from J; junction bases left unmatched: 6. The chain's CDR3 is CASSGAASGGSYNEQFF. CDR3 nucleotide sequence: TGTGCCAGCAGCGGTGCGGCTAGCGGGGGCTCCTACAATGAGCAGTTCTTC.

The rearrangement links TRBV28 to TRBJ1-4; TRBD1 agrees at 7 bases. This CDR3 region has 15 residues. Trimming took 6 bases from V and 5 from J; bases not matched to a gene: 9. In germline, CDR1 is MDHEN, CDR2 SYDVKM. The CDR3 DNA reads TGTGCCAGCAGCCTAGGTACAGGGGTCAATGAAAAACTGTTTTTT. This encodes CASSLGTGVNEKLFF.

This chain joins TRBV5-1 and TRBJ2-5; tentatively, D is TRBD1 (6 bases). V was shortened by 3 bases and J by 0 bases, with 12 bases between the two germline ends. The V gene's germline CDR1 is SGHRS and CDR2 YFSETQ. The CDR3 has 15 residues. The CDR3 region is CASSSGPGDQETQYF. CDR3 DNA: TGCGCCAGCAGCTCCGGACCAGGGGACCAAGAGACCCAGTACTTC.

The rearrangement uses TRBV6-5 and TRBJ1-2; D not certain. The CDR3 spans 15 residues. Trimming took 2 bases from V and 2 from J, leaving 12 bases between them. Germline V gene data show CDR1 as MNHEY and CDR2 as SVGAGI. The CDR3: CASSYGLYSNYGYTF. For the CDR3, the DNA is TGTGCCAGCAGTTACGGCCTTTACTCCAACTATGGCTACACCTTC.

Comment on this clone: Mismatch with germline at one junction end may stem from a read error. The chain is built from TRBV7-2 and TRBJ2-1; TRBD2 matches 8 bases. The CDR3 is 12 residues long. The germline V gene has CDR1 SGHTA and CDR2 FQGNSA. CDR3 protein: CASSLQRENWIF. The CDR3 region has the DNA TGTGCCAGCAGCTTACAGCGGGAGAATTGGATCTTC.

This clone was found a few times. This sequence joins TRBV18 and TRBJ2-7, with no clear D. The V end was cut by 6 bases, the J end by 6 bases, with 15 bases between. The CDR3 covers 13 residues. Germline V gives CDR1 KGHSH, CDR2 LQKENI. The CDR3 region has the DNA TGTGCCAGCTCCTCGGACCTACCGGCCGAGCAGTACTTC. Encoded protein: CASSSDLPAEQYF. Combining the CDR3 with reference TRBV18 and TRBJ2-7 gives the whole variable domain NAGVMQNPRHLVRRRGQEARLRCSPMKGHSHVYWYRQLPEEGLKFMVYLQKENIIDESGMPKERFSAEFPKEGPSILRIQQVVRGDSAAYFCASSSDLPAEQYFGPGTRLTVT.

J is TRBJ2-3 and V is TRBV9; D unresolved. The germline V and J ends were trimmed by 5 bases and 6 bases, with 13 bases remaining between them. The CDR3 loop spans 13 amino acids. CDR1 SGDLS and CDR2 YYNGEE come from the germline V gene. This CDR3 is CASSAGVEDTQYF. The CDR3 region has the DNA TGTGCCAGCAGTGCAGGTGTGGAGGATACGCAGTATTTT.

CDR3 sequence reads: CASIDRADSSYNEQFF. CDR3 DNA sequence: TGTGCCAGTATTGACAGGGCCGATAGCTCCTACAATGAGCAGTTCTTC. The V and J genes are TRBV27 and TRBJ2-1, with TRBD1 identical over 7 bases. The ends lost 9 bases at V and 0 bases at J; junction bases unmatched: 11. Germline lookup yields CDR1 MNHEY and CDR2 SMNVEV (reference sequence). CDR3 length: 16 amino acids.

The chain uses TRBV10-1 and TRBJ2-7; D unresolved. CDR3 size: 14 residues. Trimming pared 3 bases from V and 3 bases from J, leaving 12 bases between. Germline V lookup: CDR1 WNHNN, CDR2 SYGVQD (reference sequence). CDR3 DNA: TGCGCCAGCAGTGATAGTATGCTAGGCTACGAGCAGTACTTC. Amino acid sequence: CASSDSMLGYEQYF.

As concerns this clone: The limits of the CDR3 on the DNA are not certain, so only TCRdb's listed CDR3 is given. The chain employs TRBV21-1 and TRBJ2-7; TRBD1 reflects the table's D call only, with no check against the DNA. TRBV21-1 is recorded as a pseudogene. The length of the CDR3 is 15 amino acids, counting both ends. The CDR3 protein is CASSRVGQGIDEQYF.

V usage is TRBV4-2 and J usage is TRBJ2-7; TRBD2 aligns across 10 bases. This CDR3 contains 17 residues. Germline V gene sequence: CDR1 LGHNA, CDR2 YNFKEQ. The ends lost 4 bases at V and 3 bases at J; junction bases unmatched: 12. CDR3 region: CASSPGILAGLGYEQYF. CDR3 DNA sequence: TGTGCCAGCAGCCCCGGGATACTAGCGGGACTGGGCTACGAGCAGTACTTC.

This chain uses TRBV7-9 with TRBJ2-2; D is ambiguous. Germline V gene data show CDR1 as SEHNR and CDR2 as FQNEAQ (reference sequence). This CDR3 has 13 amino acids. V lost 6 bases to trimming and J lost 4 bases, with 9 bases between them. CDR3 DNA: TGTGCCAGCAGTTACCCAAGCACCGGGGAGCTGTTTTTT. It codes for CASSYPSTGELFF.

V and J are TRBV4-3 and TRBJ1-4; D not resolved. CDR1 is LGHNA, CDR2 YSLEER, per germline. The V end was cut by 3 bases, the J end by 7 bases, with 18 bases between. The length of the CDR3 is 16 residues. Here the CDR3 DNA reads TGCGCCAGCAGCCAGGACCTTACACCGCGGGGTGAAAAACTGTTTTTT. It translates to CASSQDLTPRGEKLFF.

The chain couples TRBV28 to TRBJ2-4; D unresolved. The CDR3 sequence is 13 residues long. Germline CDR1 is MDHEN and CDR2 is SYDVKM. Trimming shortened V by 9 bases and J by 0 bases, and 9 bases separated the two germline ends. The CDR3 coding sequence is TGTGCCAGTCTAAACTTAGCCAAAAACATTCAGTACTTC. Encoded protein: CASLNLAKNIQYF.

This clone has just a few counts. The chain joins TRBV5-1 to TRBJ1-2; the match to TRBD1 covers 8 bases. There are 14 residues in the CDR3. V was clipped by 4 bases and J by 4 bases; unmatched bases: 6. Germline V CDR1 and CDR2: SGHRS, YFSETQ. The CDR3 protein is CASSPDGTGYGYTF. CDR3 nucleotide sequence: TGCGCCAGCAGCCCCGACGGGACAGGCTATGGCTACACCTTC.

The genes are TRBV5-6 and TRBJ2-6, with 7 bases aligning to TRBD2. CDR1 and CDR2 from the germline V gene are SGHDT and YYEEEE. V trimming: 7 bases; J trimming: 4 bases; junction bases outside the gene matches: 5. The CDR3 sequence is 14 residues long. CDR3 sequence reads: CASGEGPGANVLTF. The CDR3 DNA follows: TGTGCCAGCGGGGAGGGGCCCGGGGCCAACGTCCTGACTTTC.

This chain uses TRBV5-4 with TRBJ2-3; 14 nucleotides match TRBD2. The J segment lost 4 bases and the V segment lost 3 bases, leaving 4 bases of the junction unmatched. The length of the CDR3 is 16 residues. Germline V gene lookup returns CDR1 SGHNT and CDR2 YYREEE (reference sequence). The CDR3 sequence: CASSSGLAGGPDTQYF. In nucleotides, the CDR3 is TGTGCCAGCAGCTCCGGACTAGCGGGAGGTCCAGATACGCAGTATTTT.

The J gene is TRBJ1-5, the V gene TRBV2, with TRBD1 matching over 9 bases. The V and J ends lost 10 bases and 4 bases, in that order; junction bases with no gene match: 5. This CDR3 has 13 residues. Germline V gene sequence: CDR1 SNHLY, CDR2 FYNNEI. This CDR3 is CATTGTGNQPQHF. CDR3 sequence (DNA): TGTGCCACCACTGGGACAGGGAATCAGCCCCAGCATTTT.

The chain carries TRBV5-1 and TRBJ1-1, with TRBD1 matching over 9 bases. From germline, CDR1 is SGHRS and CDR2 YFSETQ. Germline trimming cut 4 bases from V and 1 base from J; bases unmatched to any gene: 5. The CDR3 has 15 residues. The CDR3 DNA is TGCGCCAGCAGCCCGACAGGGGGTACGAACACTGAAGCTTTCTTT. The encoded protein is CASSPTGGTNTEAFF.

V and J are TRBV2 and TRBJ1-5; D may be TRBD1 (5 bases). CDR1 is SNHLY, CDR2 FYNNEI, per germline. This CDR3 spans 15 amino acids. Trimming stripped 3 bases from V and 1 base from J, with 10 bases between. CDR3 sequence (DNA): TGTGCCAGCAGTGATTCAGGGTACAGCAATCAGCCCCAGCATTTT. Amino acids: CASSDSGYSNQPQHF.